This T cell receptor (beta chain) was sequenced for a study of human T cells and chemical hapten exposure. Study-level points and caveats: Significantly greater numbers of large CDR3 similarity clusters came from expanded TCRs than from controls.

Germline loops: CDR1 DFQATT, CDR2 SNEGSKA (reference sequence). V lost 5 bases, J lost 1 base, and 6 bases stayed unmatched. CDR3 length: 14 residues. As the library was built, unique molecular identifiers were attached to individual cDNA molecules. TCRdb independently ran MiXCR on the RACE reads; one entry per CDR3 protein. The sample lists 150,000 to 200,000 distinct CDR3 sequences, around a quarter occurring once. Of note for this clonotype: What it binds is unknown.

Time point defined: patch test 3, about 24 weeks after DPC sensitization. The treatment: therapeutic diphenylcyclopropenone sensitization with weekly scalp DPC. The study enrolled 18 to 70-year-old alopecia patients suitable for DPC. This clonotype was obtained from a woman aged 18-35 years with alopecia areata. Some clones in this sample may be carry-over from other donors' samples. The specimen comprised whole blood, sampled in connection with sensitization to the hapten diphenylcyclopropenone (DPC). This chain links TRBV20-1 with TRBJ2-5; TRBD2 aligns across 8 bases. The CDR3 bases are TGCAGTGCTCGGGGACTAGATCTCCAAGAGACCCAGTACTTC. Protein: CSARGLDLQETQYF.